This TCR beta chain is drawn from a study of identical twins. TCRdb re-called the 5' RACE reads through MiXCR, storing one row per CDR3 protein. The data show just under 550,000 distinct CDR3 sequences, 13% to 15% seen once. A few counts support this clonotype. The germline V and J ends were trimmed by 7 bases and 7 bases, with 10 bases remaining between them. CDR3 length: 11 amino acids. The germline gives CDR1 MDHEN, CDR2 SYDVKM. The data also belong to a second study, concerning yellow fever vaccine responses in identical twins.

The clonotype originates from a woman younger than 30 in good health. The chain joins TRBV28 to TRBJ2-5; D gene uncertain. Specimen: CD4+ T cells sorted from blood. CDR3 nucleotides: TGTGCCAGCACCTCGATGGGGACCCAGTACTTC. It yields the protein CASTSMGTQYF.